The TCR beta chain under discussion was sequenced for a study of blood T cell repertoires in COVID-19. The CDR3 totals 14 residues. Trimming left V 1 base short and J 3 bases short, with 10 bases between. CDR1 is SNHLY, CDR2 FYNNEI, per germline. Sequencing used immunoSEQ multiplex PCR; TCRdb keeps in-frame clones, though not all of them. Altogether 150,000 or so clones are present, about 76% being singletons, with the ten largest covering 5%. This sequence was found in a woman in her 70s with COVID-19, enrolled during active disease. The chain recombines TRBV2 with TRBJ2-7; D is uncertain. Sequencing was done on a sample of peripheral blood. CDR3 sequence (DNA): TGTGCCAGCAGTGAAGGGGCAGGTAACTACGAGCAGTACTTC. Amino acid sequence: CASSEGAGNYEQYF. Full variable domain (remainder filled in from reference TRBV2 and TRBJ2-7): EPEVTQTPSHQVTQMGQEVILRCVPISNHLYFYWYRQILGQKVEFLVSFYNNEISEKSEIFDDQFSVERPDGSNFTLKIRSTKLEDSAMYFCASSEGAGNYEQYFGPGTRLTVT.